These 14 T cell receptor beta chains share one sample of origin, sequenced in a study of beta chain features in type 1 diabetes. The sequenced template was cDNA made from the entire isolated RNA. TCRdb's table, derived via immunoSEQ multiplex PCR, lists solely in-frame clones and lacks some. The sample includes about 230,000 clones, 7.5% to 10% of them seen just once. Material: naive CD4+ T cells from blood. These receptors originate from a young woman in good health.

This clone appeared a few times. The chain uses TRBV30 and TRBJ1-2, with TRBD1 matching over 8 bases. There are 11 residues in the CDR3. Trimming removed 7 bases from V and 7 bases from J; junction bases left unmatched: 5. Germline V gives CDR1 GTSNPN, CDR2 SVGIG (reference sequence). The DNA for the CDR3 is TGTGCCTACCAACAGGGGGGTGGCTACACCTTC. Translated, it gives CAYQQGGGYTF.

V and J are TRBV5-4 and TRBJ2-5, with 11 bases matching TRBD1. The V and J ends lost 3 bases and 1 base, in that order; junction bases with no gene match: 2. CDR3 size: 15 residues. Germline loops: CDR1 SGHNT, CDR2 YYREEE (reference sequence). The CDR3 DNA reads as TGTGCCAGCAGCTCGGGACAGGGGGGCCAAGAGACCCAGTACTTC. This translates into CASSSGQGGQETQYF.

This clone was observed a few times. CDR3 DNA: TGTGCCTGGAGTGTCGTCGTTAGCAATCAGCCCCAGCATTTT. Translation: CAWSVVVSNQPQHF. The rearrangement uses TRBV30 and TRBJ1-5, with no clear D. V dropped 0 bases and J dropped 0 bases, with 6 bases sitting between them. The CDR3 runs 14 residues. Germline-derived CDR1 and CDR2 are GTSNPN and SVGIG (reference sequence).

There are a few counts of this clone. The chain employs TRBV29-1 and TRBJ1-1; D possibly corresponds to TRBD1 (6 bases). Trimming pared 1 base from V and 0 bases from J, leaving 12 bases between. Germline V gene sequence: CDR1 SQVTM, CDR2 ANQGSEA. This CDR3 has 15 residues. The CDR3 sequence: CSVEVAGVMNTEAFF. CDR3 coding DNA: TGCAGCGTTGAAGTAGCAGGGGTGATGAACACTGAAGCTTTCTTT.

The CDR3 DNA follows: TGTGCCTGCCGCTATACAGGGACCGGTGGGCAGTACTTC. Translating it yields CACRYTGTGGQYF. The chain has TRBV30 and TRBJ2-7; perhaps TRBD1 as D (6 bases). The CDR3 loop spans 13 amino acids. Germline CDR1 GTSNPN, CDR2 SVGIG (reference sequence). Deletions cut 6 bases from V and 9 bases from J, with 21 bases between.

The chain combines TRBV9 with TRBJ1-5, with 9 bases matching TRBD1. CDR1 SGDLS and CDR2 YYNGEE come from the germline V gene. The trim removed 4 bases at V and 4 bases at J, leaving 9 bases unmatched. The CDR3 totals 16 residues. DNA of the CDR3: TGTGCCAGCAGCCTCCAGGACAGGGGTGATAATCAGCCCCAGCATTTT. This encodes CASSLQDRGDNQPQHF.

For this clone: One junction end disagrees with the germline gene, perhaps due to a read error. The gene calls are TRBV5-4 and TRBJ2-4; D might be TRBD1 (6 bases). Looked up from germline, CDR1 is SGHNT and CDR2 is YYREEE (reference sequence). This CDR3 contains 15 residues. In nucleotides, the CDR3 is TGTGCCAGCAGCCGGCAGGACAGCCGACAAAACATTCAGTGCTTC. Its protein product is CASSRQDSRQNIQCF.

The rearrangement joins TRBV10-3 to TRBJ2-5; TRBD2 agrees at 10 bases. Per germline, CDR1 ENHRY and CDR2 SYGVKD. This CDR3 region has 16 residues. J was trimmed by 2 bases and V by 6 bases; bases with no gene match: 9. CDR3 in DNA: TGTGCCATCAGGGGTAATTTAGCGGGAGGACAAGAGACCCAGTACTTC. It translates to CAIRGNLAGGQETQYF.

This clone appeared a few times. The chain recombines TRBV15 with TRBJ1-1; D gene uncertain. V was trimmed by 6 bases and J by 5 bases, leaving 16 bases between them. The CDR3 consists of 14 residues. Germline V CDR1 and CDR2: LNHNV, YYDKDF (reference sequence). This CDR3 is CATRAPVRGTEAFF. The CDR3 DNA is TGTGCCACCAGAGCACCAGTTAGAGGGACTGAAGCTTTCTTT.

The chain uses TRBV6-6 and TRBJ2-3, with TRBD2 matching over 9 bases. The CDR3 runs 14 residues. CDR1 is MNHNY and CDR2 is SVGAGI in the germline V gene (reference sequence). J gave up 2 bases and V 11 bases, and 8 bases lay outside the gene matches. CDR3 region: CAAGLAGATDTQYF. CDR3 nucleotide sequence: TGTGCCGCGGGCTTAGCGGGAGCCACAGATACGCAGTATTTT.

The chain has TRBV30 and TRBJ1-3; D might be TRBD1 (6 bases). CDR1 is GTSNPN and CDR2 is SVGIG in the germline V gene (reference sequence). This CDR3 is 15 amino acids long. The V and J ends lost 4 bases and 2 bases respectively, with 15 bases between them. The CDR3 DNA follows: TGTGCCTGGACACGGGAGGGGGAAACTGGAAACACCATATATTTT. Its protein is CAWTREGETGNTIYF.

This clone appeared a few times. The chain links TRBV28 to TRBJ2-1; D not certain. V was shortened by 3 bases and J by 0 bases, with 9 bases between the two germline ends. Germline values: CDR1 MDHEN, CDR2 SYDVKM. This CDR3 has 15 residues. The CDR3 here is CASSFLPSSYNEQFF. CDR3 nucleotide sequence: TGTGCCAGCAGTTTTCTGCCGAGCTCCTACAATGAGCAGTTCTTC.

This chain uses TRBV7-2 with TRBJ2-1; D gene uncertain. This CDR3 has 13 residues. V was pared by 3 bases and J by 4 bases, with 7 bases between. Germline V gene sequence: CDR1 SGHTA, CDR2 FQGNSA. The CDR3 region is CASSFSGYNEQFF. The CDR3 bases are TGTGCCAGCAGCTTTAGTGGTTACAATGAGCAGTTCTTC.

In its sample, this clone was seen a few times. This chain links TRBV14 with TRBJ2-7, with 7 positions matching TRBD1. This CDR3 region has 15 residues. Losses at the gene ends were 4 bases for V and 3 bases for J; bases not matched to a gene: 9. CDR1 and CDR2 from the germline V gene are SGHDN and FVKESK. CDR3: CASSLGTATYYEQYF. CDR3 nucleotides: TGTGCCAGCAGCCTAGGGACAGCTACTTACTACGAGCAGTACTTC. The whole variable domain, filled in from reference TRBV14 and TRBJ2-7, reads EAGVTQFPSHSVIEKGQTVTLRCDPISGHDNLYWYRRVMGKEIKFLLHFVKESKQDESGMPNNRFLAERTGGTYSTLKVQPAELEDSGVYFCASSLGTATYYEQYFGPGTRLTVT.